Listed below are T cell receptor beta chains from one sample, sequenced in a study of beta chain features in type 1 diabetes. The method was immunoSEQ multiplex PCR; TCRdb's version includes in-frame clones alone and lacks a portion of them. There are some 290,000 clones in the sample; about 23% occur only once, and 0.012% lies in the top ten. Sequenced: naive CD4+ T cells from blood. The receptors come from a woman aged 30 to 39 with type 1 diabetes. The conserved cysteine and the conserved F or W are not part of the CDR3 here.

cdr3_aa: ASGRQGLDEQF; v_call: TRBV14
cdr3_aa: ASSFADTEAF; v_call: TRBV7-9
cdr3_aa: ASSINPYEQY; v_call: TRBV6-1
cdr3_aa: ASSEAGQQETQY; v_call: TRBV28
cdr3_aa: ASSQDGGRGDTQY; v_call: TRBV4-1
cdr3_aa: ASSGEGGYEQF; v_call: TRBV2
cdr3_aa: ASRNTYNEQF; v_call: TRBV7-9
cdr3_aa: ATGTSGRASYEQY; v_call: TRBV28
cdr3_aa: ASSWGAPNQPQH; v_call: TRBV4-1
cdr3_aa: ACPGQANEKLF; v_call: TRBV30
cdr3_aa: ASLGTSGSTEQF; v_call: TRBV19
cdr3_aa: AYRRSGWKNEQF; v_call: TRBV30
cdr3_aa: ASSSPGTGIYGYT; v_call: TRBV7-9
cdr3_aa: ASNMVSGTDTQY; v_call: TRBV2
cdr3_aa: ASSPQGTTGELF; v_call: TRBV7-3
cdr3_aa: ASSQTSGSGEQY; v_call: TRBV14
cdr3_aa: AIGRGVRSYNEQF; v_call: TRBV6-6
cdr3_aa: ASSLMTSGVITYEQY; v_call: TRBV5-1
cdr3_aa: ASSLAHGQMFGYT; v_call: TRBV7-2
cdr3_aa: ASSRETGGAEQY; v_call: TRBV18
cdr3_aa: ASSVGLAGVSYEQY; v_call: TRBV19
cdr3_aa: ASSQDRVSGRVNEQF; v_call: TRBV4-2
cdr3_aa: ASSQGQDYGYT; v_call: TRBV14